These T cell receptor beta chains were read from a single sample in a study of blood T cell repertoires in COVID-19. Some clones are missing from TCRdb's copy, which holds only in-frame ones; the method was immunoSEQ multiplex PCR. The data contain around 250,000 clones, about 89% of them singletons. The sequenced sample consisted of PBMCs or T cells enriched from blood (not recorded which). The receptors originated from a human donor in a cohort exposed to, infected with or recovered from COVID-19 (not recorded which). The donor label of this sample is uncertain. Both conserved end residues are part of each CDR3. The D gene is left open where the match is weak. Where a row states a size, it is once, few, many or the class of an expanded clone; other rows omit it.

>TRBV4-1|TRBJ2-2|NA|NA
CASSRVTVGIINTGELFF
TGCGCCAGCAGCCGCGTGACAGTGGGGATTATTAACACCGGGGAGCTGTTTTTT
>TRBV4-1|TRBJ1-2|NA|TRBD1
CASSSGQGNGYTF
TGCGCCAGCAGCTCAGGACAGGGCAATGGCTACACCTTC
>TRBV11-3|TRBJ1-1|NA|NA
CASSFQENTEAFF
TGTGCCAGCAGCTTCCAGGAGAACACTGAAGCTTTCTTT
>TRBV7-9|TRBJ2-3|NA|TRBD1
CASSQGQPTTDTQYF
TGTGCCAGCAGCCAGGGACAGCCTACAACAGATACGCAGTATTTT
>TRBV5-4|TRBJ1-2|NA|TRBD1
CASGFGTAYGYTF
TGTGCCAGCGGCTTCGGGACAGCCTATGGCTACACCTTC
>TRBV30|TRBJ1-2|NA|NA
CAWSSSNYGYTF
TGTGCCTGGAGCTCCAGTAACTATGGCTACACCTTC
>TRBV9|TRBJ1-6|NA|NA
CASNPGNYSPLHF
TGTGCCAGCAACCCCGGGAACTATTCACCCCTCCACTTT
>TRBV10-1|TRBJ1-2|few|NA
CARLGGRANYGYTF
TGCGCCAGACTTGGGGGGAGGGCTAACTATGGCTACACCTTC
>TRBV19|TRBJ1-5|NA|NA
CASSTASVSSQPQHF
TGTGCCAGTAGTACTGCGAGCGTTTCAAGTCAGCCCCAGCATTTT
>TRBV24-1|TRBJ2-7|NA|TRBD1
CATSDPGTGVDEQYF
TGTGCCACCAGTGATCCCGGGACAGGGGTAGACGAGCAGTACTTC
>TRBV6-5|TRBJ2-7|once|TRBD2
CASSYSGTTRDEQYF
TGTGCCAGCAGTTACTCCGGGACTACCCGTGACGAGCAGTACTTC
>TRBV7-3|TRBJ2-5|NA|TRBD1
CASSRGTGDETQYF
TGTGCCAGCAGCCGTGGGACAGGGGACGAGACCCAGTACTTC
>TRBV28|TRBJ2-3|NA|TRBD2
CASSFGASGDPDTQYF
TGTGCCAGCAGTTTCGGGGCTAGCGGGGATCCAGATACGCAGTATTTT
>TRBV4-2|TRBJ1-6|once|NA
CASSQEQDNSPLHF
TGTGCCAGCAGCCAAGAACAGGATAATTCACCCCTCCACTTT
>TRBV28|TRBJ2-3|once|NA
CASSLVGLEGAQYF
TGTGCCAGCAGTTTAGTGGGCCTTGAGGGAGCGCAGTATTTT
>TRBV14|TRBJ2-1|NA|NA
CASSHVDPYSEQFF
TGTGCCAGCAGCCACGTTGACCCCTACAGTGAGCAGTTCTTC